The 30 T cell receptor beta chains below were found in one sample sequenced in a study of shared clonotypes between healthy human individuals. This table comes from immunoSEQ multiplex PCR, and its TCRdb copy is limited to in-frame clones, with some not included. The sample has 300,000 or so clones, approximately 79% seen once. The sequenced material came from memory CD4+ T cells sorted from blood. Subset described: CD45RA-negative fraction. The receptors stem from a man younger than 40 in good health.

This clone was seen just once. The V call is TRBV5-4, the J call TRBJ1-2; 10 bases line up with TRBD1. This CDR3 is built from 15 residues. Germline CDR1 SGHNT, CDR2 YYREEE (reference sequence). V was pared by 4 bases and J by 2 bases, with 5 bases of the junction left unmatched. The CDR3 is CASSRGQGRNYGYTF. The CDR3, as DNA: TGTGCCAGCAGCAGGGGACAGGGGAGGAACTATGGCTACACCTTC.

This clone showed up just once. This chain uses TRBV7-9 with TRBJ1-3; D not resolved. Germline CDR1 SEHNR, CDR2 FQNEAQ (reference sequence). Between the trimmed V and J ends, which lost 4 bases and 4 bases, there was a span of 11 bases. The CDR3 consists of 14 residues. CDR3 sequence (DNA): TGTGCCAGCAGCTCCTCGGTAACGGGAAACACCATATATTTT. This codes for CASSSSVTGNTIYF.

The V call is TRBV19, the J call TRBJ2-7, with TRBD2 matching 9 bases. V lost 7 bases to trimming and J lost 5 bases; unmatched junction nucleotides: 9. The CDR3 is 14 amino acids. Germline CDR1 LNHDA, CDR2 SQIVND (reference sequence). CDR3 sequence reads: CASIPTAGGNEQYF. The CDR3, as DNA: TGTGCCAGTATCCCAACAGCGGGAGGAAACGAGCAGTACTTC.

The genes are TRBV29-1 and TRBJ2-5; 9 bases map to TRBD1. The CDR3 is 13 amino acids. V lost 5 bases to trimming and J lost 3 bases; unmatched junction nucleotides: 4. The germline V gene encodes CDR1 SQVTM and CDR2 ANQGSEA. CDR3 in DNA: TGCAGCGTTTCGGACAGGGGAAAAGAGACCCAGTACTTC. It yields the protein CSVSDRGKETQYF.

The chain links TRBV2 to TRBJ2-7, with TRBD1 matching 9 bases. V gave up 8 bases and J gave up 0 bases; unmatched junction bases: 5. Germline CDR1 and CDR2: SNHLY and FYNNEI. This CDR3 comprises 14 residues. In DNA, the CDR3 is TGTGCCAGCCTTCCGGGACAGGGCTCCTACGAGCAGTACTTC. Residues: CASLPGQGSYEQYF.

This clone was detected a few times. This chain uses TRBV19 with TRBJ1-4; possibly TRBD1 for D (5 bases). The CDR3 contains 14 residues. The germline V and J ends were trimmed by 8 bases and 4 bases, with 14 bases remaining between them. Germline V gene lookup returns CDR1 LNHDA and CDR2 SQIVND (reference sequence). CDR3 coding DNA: TGTGCCAGTCGCCCAGGGCGAAATAATGAAAAACTGTTTTTT. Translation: CASRPGRNNEKLFF.

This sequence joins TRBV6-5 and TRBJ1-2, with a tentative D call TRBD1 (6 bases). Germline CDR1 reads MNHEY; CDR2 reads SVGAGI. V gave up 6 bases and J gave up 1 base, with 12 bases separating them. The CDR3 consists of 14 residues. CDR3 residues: CASRATGFNYGYTF. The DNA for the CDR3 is TGTGCCAGCAGGGCTACAGGGTTTAACTATGGCTACACCTTC.

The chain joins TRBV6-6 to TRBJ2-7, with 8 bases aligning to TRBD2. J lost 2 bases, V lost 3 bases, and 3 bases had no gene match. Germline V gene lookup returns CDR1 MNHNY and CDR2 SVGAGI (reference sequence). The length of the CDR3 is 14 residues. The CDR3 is CASSYRGLAYEQYF. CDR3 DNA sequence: TGTGCCAGCAGTTATAGGGGACTAGCCTACGAGCAGTACTTC.

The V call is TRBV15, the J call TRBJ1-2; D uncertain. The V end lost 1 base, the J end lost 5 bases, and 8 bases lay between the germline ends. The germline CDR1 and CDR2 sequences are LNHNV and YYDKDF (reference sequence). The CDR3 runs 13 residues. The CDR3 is CATSRGQQYGYTF. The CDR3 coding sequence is TGTGCCACCAGCAGAGGGCAGCAGTATGGCTACACCTTC.

The CDR3: CASRDRKNTEAFF. CDR3 nucleotides: TGTGCCAGCAGGGACAGGAAGAACACTGAAGCTTTCTTT. This rearrangement joins TRBV6-1 to TRBJ1-1; 7 bases fit TRBD1. The CDR3 extends over 13 amino acids. The trim removed 6 bases at V and 1 base at J, leaving 2 bases unmatched. Germline-derived CDR1 and CDR2 are MNHNS and SASEGT.

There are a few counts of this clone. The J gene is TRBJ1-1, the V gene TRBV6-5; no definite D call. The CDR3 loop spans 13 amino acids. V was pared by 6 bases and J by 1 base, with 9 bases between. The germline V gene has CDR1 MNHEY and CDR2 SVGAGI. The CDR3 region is CASRNDGNTEAFF. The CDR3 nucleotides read TGTGCCAGCAGGAACGACGGGAACACTGAAGCTTTCTTT.

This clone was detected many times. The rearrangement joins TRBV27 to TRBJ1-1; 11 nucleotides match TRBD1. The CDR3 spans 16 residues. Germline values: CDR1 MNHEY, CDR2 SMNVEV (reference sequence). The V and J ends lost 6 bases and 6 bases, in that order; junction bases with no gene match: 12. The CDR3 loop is CASSRRTGGGFAEAFF. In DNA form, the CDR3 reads TGTGCCAGCAGCCGAAGGACAGGGGGCGGTTTCGCTGAAGCTTTCTTT.

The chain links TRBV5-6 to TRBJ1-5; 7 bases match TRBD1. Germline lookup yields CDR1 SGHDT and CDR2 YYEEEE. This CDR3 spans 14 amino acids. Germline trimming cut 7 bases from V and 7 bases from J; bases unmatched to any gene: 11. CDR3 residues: CASETRGLGQPQHF. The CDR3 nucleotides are TGTGCCAGCGAGACAAGGGGGCTCGGGCAGCCCCAGCATTTT.

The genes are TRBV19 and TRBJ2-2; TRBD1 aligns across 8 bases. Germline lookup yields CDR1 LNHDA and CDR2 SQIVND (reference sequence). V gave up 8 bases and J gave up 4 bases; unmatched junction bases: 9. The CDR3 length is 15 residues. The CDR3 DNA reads TGTGCCAGTTCCGGGACAGGTACTTTCACCGGGGAGCTGTTTTTT. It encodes CASSGTGTFTGELFF.

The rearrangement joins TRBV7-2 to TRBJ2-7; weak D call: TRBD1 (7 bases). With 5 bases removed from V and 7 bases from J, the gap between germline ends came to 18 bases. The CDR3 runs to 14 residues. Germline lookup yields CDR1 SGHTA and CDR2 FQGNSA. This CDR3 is CASSEDRAGGEQYF. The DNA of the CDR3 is TGTGCCAGCAGCGAGGACCGAGCAGGGGGGGAGCAGTACTTC.

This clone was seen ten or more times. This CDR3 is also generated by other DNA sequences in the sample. The CDR3 loop is CASSPGNEQFF. The DNA for the CDR3 is TGTGCCAGCAGTCCGGGAAATGAGCAGTTCTTC. The chain uses TRBV11-2 and TRBJ2-1; possibly TRBD2 for D (5 bases). V shed 6 bases and J shed 7 bases, with 7 bases lying between them. Germline lookup yields CDR1 SGHAT and CDR2 FQNNGV. There are 11 residues in the CDR3.

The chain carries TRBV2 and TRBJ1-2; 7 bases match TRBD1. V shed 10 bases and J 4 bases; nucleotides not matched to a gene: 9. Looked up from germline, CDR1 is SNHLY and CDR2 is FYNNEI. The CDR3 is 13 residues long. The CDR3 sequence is CATSGQPGYGYTF. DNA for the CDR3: TGTGCCACATCGGGACAGCCGGGCTATGGCTACACCTTC.

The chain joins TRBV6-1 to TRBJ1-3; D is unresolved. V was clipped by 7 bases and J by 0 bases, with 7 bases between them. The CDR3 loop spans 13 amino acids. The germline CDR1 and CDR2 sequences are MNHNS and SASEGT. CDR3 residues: CASIHNSGNTIYF. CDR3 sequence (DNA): TGTGCCAGCATCCACAACTCTGGAAACACCATATATTTT.

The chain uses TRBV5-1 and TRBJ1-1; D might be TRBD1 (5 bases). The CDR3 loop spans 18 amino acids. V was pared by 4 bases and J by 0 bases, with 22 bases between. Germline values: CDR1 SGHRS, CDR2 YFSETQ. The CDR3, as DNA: TGCGCCAGCAGCCCAGGACCCCGGACAAATGGCATGAACACTGAAGCTTTCTTT. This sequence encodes CASSPGPRTNGMNTEAFF.

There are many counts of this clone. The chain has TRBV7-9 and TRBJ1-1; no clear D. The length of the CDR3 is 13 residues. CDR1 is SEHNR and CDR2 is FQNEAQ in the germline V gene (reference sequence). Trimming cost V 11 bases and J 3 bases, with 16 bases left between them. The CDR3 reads CASADRTDTEAFF. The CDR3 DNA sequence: TGTGCCTCCGCGGATCGGACGGACACTGAAGCTTTCTTT.

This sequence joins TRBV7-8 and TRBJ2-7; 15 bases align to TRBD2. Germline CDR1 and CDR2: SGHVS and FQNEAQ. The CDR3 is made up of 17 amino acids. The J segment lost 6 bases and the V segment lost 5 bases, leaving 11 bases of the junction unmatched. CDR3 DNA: TGTGCCAGCAGCCCGTTGGGACTAGCGGGAGGTGGAGGCGAGCAGTACTTC. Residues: CASSPLGLAGGGGEQYF.

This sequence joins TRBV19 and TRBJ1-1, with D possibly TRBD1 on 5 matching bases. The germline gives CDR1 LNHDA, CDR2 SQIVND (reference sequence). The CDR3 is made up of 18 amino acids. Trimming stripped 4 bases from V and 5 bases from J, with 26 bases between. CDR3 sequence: CASSTNSGPAGRWTEAFF. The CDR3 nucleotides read TGTGCCAGTAGTACAAATTCAGGGCCCGCCGGTAGATGGACTGAAGCTTTCTTT. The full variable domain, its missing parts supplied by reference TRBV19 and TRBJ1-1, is DGGITQSPKYLFRKEGQNVTLSCEQNLNHDAMYWYRQDPGQGLRLIYYSQIVNDFQKGDIAEGYSVSREKKESFPLTVTSAQKNPTAFYLCASSTNSGPAGRWTEAFFGQGTRLTVV.

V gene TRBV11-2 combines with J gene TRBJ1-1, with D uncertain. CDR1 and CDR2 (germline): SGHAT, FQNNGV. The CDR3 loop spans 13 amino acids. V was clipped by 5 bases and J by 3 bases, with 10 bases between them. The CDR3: CASSLGSYTEAFF. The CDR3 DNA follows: TGTGCCAGCAGCCTGGGGTCTTACACTGAAGCTTTCTTT.

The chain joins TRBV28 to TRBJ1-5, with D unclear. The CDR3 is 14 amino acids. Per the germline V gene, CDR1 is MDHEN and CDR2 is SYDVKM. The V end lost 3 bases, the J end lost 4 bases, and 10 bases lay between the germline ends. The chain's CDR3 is CASSFSRDNQPQHF. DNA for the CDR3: TGTGCCAGCAGTTTTTCCAGAGATAATCAGCCCCAGCATTTT.

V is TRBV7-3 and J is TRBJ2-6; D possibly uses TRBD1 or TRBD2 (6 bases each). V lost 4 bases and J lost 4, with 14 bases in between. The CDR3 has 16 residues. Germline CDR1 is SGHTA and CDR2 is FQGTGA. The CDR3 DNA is TGTGCCAGCAGCTCCCCAGGGGAGGCCGGGGCCAACGTCCTGACTTTC. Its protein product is CASSSPGEAGANVLTF.

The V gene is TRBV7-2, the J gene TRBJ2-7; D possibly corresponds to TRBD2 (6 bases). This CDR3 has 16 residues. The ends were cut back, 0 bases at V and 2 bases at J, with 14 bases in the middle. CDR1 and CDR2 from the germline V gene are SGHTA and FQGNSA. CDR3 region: CASSLALGGKAYEQYF. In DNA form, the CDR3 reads TGTGCCAGCAGCTTAGCCCTCGGAGGGAAAGCCTACGAGCAGTACTTC.

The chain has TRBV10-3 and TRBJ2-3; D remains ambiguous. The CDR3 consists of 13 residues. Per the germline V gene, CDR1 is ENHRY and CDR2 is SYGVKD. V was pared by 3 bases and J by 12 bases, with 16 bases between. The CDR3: CAISEQSNTAQYF. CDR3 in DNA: TGTGCCATCAGTGAACAATCGAACACAGCACAGTATTTT.

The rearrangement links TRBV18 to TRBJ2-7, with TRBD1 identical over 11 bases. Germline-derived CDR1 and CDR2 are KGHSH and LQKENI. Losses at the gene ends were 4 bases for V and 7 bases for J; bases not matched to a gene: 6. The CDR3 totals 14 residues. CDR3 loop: CASSLAGTGGEQYF. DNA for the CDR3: TGTGCCAGCTCACTCGCCGGGACAGGGGGAGAGCAGTACTTC.

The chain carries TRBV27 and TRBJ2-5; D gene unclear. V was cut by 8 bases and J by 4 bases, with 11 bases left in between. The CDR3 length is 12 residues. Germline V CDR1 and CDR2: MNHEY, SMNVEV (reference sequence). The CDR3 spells CASSVSGETQYF. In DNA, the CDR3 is TGTGCCAGCTCGGTTTCCGGAGAGACCCAGTACTTC.

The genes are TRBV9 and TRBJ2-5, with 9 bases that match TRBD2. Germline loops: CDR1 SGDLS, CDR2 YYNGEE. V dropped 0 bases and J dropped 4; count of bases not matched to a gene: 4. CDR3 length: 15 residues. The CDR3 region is CASSVESGRSETQYF. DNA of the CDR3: TGTGCCAGCAGCGTAGAGAGCGGGAGGTCAGAGACCCAGTACTTC.